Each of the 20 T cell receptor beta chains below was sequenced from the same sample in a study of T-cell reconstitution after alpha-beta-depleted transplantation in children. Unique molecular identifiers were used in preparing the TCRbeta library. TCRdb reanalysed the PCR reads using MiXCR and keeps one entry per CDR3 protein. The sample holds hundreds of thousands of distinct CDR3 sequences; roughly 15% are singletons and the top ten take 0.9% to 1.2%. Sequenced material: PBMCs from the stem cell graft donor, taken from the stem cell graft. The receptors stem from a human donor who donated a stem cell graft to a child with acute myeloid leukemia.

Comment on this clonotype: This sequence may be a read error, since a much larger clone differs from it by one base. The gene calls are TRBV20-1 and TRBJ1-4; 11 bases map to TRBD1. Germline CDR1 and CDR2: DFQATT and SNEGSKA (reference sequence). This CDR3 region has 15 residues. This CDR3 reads CSARGTGTGGEKPFF. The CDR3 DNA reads TGCAGTGCTAGGGGGACCGGGACAGGGGGTGAAAAACCGTTTTTT.

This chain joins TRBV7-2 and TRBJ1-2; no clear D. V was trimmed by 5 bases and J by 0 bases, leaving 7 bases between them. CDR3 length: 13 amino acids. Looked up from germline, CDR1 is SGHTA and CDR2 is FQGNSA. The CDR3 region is CASSPRSNYGYTF. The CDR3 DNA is TGTGCCAGCAGCCCTCGTTCTAACTATGGCTACACCTTC.

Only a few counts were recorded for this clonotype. The CDR3 sequence: CASSLALGTLSGELFF. For the CDR3, the DNA is TGTGCCAGCAGCTTAGCTTTGGGGACTCTGTCCGGGGAGCTGTTTTTT. This chain links TRBV7-9 with TRBJ2-2; D might be TRBD2 (6 bases). CDR3 size: 16 residues. Germline V gene sequence: CDR1 SEHNR, CDR2 FQNEAQ (reference sequence). Deletions cut 0 bases from V and 6 bases from J, with 14 bases between.

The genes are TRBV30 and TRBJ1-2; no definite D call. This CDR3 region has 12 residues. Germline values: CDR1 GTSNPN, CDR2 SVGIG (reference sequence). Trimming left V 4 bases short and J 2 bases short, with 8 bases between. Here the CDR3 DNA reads TGTGCCTGGACTGATTCAAACTATGGCTACACCTTC. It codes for CAWTDSNYGYTF.

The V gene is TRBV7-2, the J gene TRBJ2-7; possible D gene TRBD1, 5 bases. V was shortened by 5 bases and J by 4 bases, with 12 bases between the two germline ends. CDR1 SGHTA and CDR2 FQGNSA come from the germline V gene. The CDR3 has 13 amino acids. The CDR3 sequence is CASSPGREYEQYF. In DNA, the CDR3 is TGTGCCAGCAGCCCCGGCAGGGAATACGAGCAGTACTTC. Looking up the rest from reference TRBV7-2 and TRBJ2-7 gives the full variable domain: GAGVSQSPSNKVTEKGKDVELRCDPISGHTALYWYRQSLGQGLEFLIYFQGNSAPDKSGLPSDRFSAERTGGSVSTLTIQRTQQEDSAVYLCASSPGREYEQYFGPGTRLTVT.

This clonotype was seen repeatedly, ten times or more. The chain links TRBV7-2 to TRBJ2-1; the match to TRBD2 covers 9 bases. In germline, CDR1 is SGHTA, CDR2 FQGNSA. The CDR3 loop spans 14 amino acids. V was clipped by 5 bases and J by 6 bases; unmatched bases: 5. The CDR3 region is CASSPGLASNEQFF. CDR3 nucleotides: TGTGCCAGCAGCCCCGGACTAGCGAGCAATGAGCAGTTCTTC.

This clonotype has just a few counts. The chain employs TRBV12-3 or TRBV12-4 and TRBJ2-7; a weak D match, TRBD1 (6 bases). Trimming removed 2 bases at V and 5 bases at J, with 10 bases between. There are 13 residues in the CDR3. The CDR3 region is CASSLYRVHEQYF. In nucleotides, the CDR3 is TGTGCCAGCAGTTTATACAGGGTGCACGAGCAGTACTTC.

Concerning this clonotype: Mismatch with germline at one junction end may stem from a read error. The CDR3 DNA sequence: TGTGCCAGCAGCCCTTTAGGTCCAGGGAACACCCGGGAGCTGTTTTTT. It encodes CASSPLGPGNTRELFF. The chain has TRBV7-7 and TRBJ2-2, with a possible D match to TRBD1 (5 bases). The CDR3 is made up of 16 amino acids. Germline lookup yields CDR1 SSHAT and CDR2 FNYEAQ (reference sequence).

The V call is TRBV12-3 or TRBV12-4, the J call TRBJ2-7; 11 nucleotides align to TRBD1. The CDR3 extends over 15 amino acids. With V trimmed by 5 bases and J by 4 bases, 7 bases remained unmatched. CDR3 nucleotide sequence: TGTGCCAGCAGTGGGGACAGGGGGATAACTTACGAGCAGTACTTC. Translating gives CASSGDRGITYEQYF.

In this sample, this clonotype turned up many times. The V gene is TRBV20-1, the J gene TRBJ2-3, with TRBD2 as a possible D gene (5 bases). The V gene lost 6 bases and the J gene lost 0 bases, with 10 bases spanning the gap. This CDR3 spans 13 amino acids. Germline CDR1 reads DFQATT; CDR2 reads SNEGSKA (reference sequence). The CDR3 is CSAPRDSTDTQYF. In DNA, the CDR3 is TGCAGTGCCCCCCGGGATAGCACAGATACGCAGTATTTT.

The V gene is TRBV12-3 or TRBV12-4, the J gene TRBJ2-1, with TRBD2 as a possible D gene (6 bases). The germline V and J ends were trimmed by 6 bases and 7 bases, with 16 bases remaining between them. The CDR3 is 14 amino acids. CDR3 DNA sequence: TGTGCCAGCAGGTACGGACTTGCGGGAAATGAGCAGTTCTTC. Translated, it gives CASRYGLAGNEQFF.

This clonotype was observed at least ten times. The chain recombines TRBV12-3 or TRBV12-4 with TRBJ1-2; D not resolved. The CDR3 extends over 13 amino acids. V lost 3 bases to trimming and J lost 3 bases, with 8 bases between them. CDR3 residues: CASSFDGDYGYTF. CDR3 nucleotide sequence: TGTGCCAGCAGTTTTGACGGCGACTATGGCTACACCTTC.

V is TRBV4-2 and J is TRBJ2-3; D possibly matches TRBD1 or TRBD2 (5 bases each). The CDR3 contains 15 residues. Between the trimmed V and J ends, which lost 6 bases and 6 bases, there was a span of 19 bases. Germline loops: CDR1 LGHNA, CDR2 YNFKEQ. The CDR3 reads CASSPGIGVPDTQYF. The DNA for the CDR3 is TGTGCCAGCAGTCCCGGGATAGGGGTGCCGGATACGCAGTATTTT.

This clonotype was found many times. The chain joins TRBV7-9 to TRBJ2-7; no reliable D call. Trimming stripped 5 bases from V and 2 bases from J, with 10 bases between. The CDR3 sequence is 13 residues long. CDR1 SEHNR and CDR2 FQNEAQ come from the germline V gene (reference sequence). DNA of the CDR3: TGTGCCAGCAGCGCGATCTCAGCCTACGAGCAGTACTTC. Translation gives CASSAISAYEQYF. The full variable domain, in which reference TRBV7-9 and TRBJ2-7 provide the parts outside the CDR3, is DTGVSQNPRHKITKRGQNVTFRCDPISEHNRLYWYRQTLGQGPEFLTYFQNEAQLEKSRLLSDRFSAERPKGSFSTLEIQRTEQGDSAMYLCASSAISAYEQYFGPGTRLTVT.

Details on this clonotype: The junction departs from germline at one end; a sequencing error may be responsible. The CDR3 sequence is CASTLSGGGATTDTLYF. In nucleotides, the CDR3 is TGTGCCAGCACCCTCTCGGGCGGGGGGGCCACGACAGATACGCTGTATTTT. The genes are TRBV7-9 and TRBJ2-3; TRBD2 agrees at 9 bases. The V gene's germline CDR1 is SEHNR and CDR2 FQNEAQ (reference sequence). The CDR3 totals 17 residues. The variable domain in full, completed from reference TRBV7-9 and TRBJ2-3, reads DTGVSQNPRHKITKRGQNVTFRCDPISEHNRLYWYRQTLGQGPEFLTYFQNEAQLEKSRLLSDRFSAERPKGSFSTLEIQRTEQGDSAMYLCASTLSGGGATTDTLYFGPGTRLTVL.

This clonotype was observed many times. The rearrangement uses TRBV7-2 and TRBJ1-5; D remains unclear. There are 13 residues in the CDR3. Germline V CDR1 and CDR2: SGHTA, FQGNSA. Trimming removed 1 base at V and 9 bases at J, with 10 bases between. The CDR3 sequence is CASSLEAGRPQHF. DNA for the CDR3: TGTGCCAGCAGCTTAGAGGCGGGGAGGCCCCAGCATTTT.

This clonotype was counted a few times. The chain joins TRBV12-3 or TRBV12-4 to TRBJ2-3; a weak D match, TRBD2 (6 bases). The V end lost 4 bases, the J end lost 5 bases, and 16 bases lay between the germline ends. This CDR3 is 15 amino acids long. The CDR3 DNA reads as TGTGCCAGCAGTTCGGGACTGGGCTTCGGAGATACGCAGTATTTT. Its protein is CASSSGLGFGDTQYF.

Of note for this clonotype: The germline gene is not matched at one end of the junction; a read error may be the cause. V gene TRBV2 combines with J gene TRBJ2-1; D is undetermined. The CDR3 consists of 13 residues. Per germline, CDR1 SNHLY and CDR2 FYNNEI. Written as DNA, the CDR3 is TGTGCCAGCGGTCTGGAGACCCACAATGAGCAGTCCTTC. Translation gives CASGLETHNEQSF. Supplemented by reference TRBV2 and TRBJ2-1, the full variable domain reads EPEVTQTPSHQVTQMGQEVILRCVPISNHLYFYWYRQILGQKVEFLVSFYNNEISEKSEIFDDQFSVERPDGSNFTLKIRSTKLEDSAMYFCASGLETHNEQSFGPGTRLTVL.

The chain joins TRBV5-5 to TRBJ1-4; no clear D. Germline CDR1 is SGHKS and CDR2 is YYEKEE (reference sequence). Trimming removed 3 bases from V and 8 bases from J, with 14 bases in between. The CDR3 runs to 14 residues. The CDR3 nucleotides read TGTGCCAGCAGCTCTCAGAGAGGGTGGGAAAAACTGTTTTTT. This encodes CASSSQRGWEKLFF. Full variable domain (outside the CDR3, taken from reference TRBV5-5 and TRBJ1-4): DAGVTQSPTHLIKTRGQQVTLRCSPISGHKSVSWYQQVLGQGPQFIFQYYEKEERGRGNFPDRFSARQFPNYSSELNVNALLLGDSALYLCASSSQRGWEKLFFGSGTQLSVL.

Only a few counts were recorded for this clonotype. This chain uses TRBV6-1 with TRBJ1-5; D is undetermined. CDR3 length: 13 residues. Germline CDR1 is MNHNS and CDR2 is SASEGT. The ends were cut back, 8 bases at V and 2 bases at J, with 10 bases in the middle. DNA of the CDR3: TGTGCCAGCGCAAGGGATGGCAATCAGCCCCAGCATTTT. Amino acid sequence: CASARDGNQPQHF.